Each of the 25 T cell receptor beta chains below was sequenced from the same sample in a study of blood T cell repertoires in COVID-19 (dated by TCRdb to the early 2020s). The library was built by means of the immunoSEQ multiplex PCR assay. Sourced from immuneACCESS, this table was stored by TCRdb with only in-frame sequences that have V and J called. A share of the clones is absent; for the studies checked, an unresolved V gene accounts for under half, and the remainder has no known explanation. The sample profile shows 300,000 to 450,000 clones; about 90% of them were found once. Roughly 1% of the sample comes from the top ten. The sequencing input was PBMCs or T cells enriched from blood (not recorded which). The receptor set was obtained from a woman in her thirties who had recovered from COVID-19.

The chain is built from TRBV27 and TRBJ1-6, with a weak D call TRBD1 (5 bases). CDR1 and CDR2 from the germline V gene are MNHEY and SMNVEV (reference sequence). Trimming removed 5 bases from V and 7 bases from J, with 15 bases in between. CDR3 size: 15 residues. The CDR3 region has the DNA TGTGCCAGCAGTCATATCAGGGTCTGGAATTCACCCCTCCACTTT. Its protein product is CASSHIRVWNSPLHF.

V gene TRBV27 combines with J gene TRBJ2-5; 9 nucleotides agree with TRBD1. Per germline, CDR1 MNHEY and CDR2 SMNVEV (reference sequence). V shed 2 bases, J shed 5 bases, and the junction held 6 bases outside the gene matches. This CDR3 is built from 15 residues. The CDR3 here is CASSLAGQGGETQYF. Here the CDR3 DNA reads TGTGCCAGCAGTTTAGCGGGACAGGGAGGGGAGACCCAGTACTTC.

The gene calls are TRBV5-1 and TRBJ2-2; D perhaps matches TRBD1 (6 bases). CDR3 length: 16 residues. V was trimmed by 4 bases and J by 4 bases, leaving 17 bases between them. Looked up from germline, CDR1 is SGHRS and CDR2 is YFSETQ. CDR3 sequence (DNA): TGCGCCAGCAGCCCGTGGCAGGGGCGAGGCACCGGGGAGCTGTTTTTT. It encodes CASSPWQGRGTGELFF.

The genes are TRBV6-2 or TRBV6-3 and TRBJ1-1; D may be TRBD1 (5 bases). The CDR3 totals 13 residues. CDR1 is MNHEY and CDR2 is SVGEGT in the germline V gene. The germline V and J ends were trimmed by 9 bases and 5 bases, with 16 bases remaining between them. CDR3 in amino acids: CASSSWGETEAFF. Written as DNA, the CDR3 is TGTGCCAGTAGCTCTTGGGGGGAAACTGAAGCTTTCTTT.

This chain joins TRBV24-1 and TRBJ2-2, with 8 positions matching TRBD2. With 3 bases clipped from V and 3 bases from J, the junction kept 2 bases outside the gene matches. The CDR3 is 15 residues long. The V gene's germline CDR1 is KGHDR and CDR2 SFDVKD. This CDR3 is CATSDGTRDTGELFF. CDR3 in DNA: TGTGCCACCAGTGATGGGACTAGGGACACCGGGGAGCTGTTTTTT.

This clone appeared once. The chain is built from TRBV4-3 and TRBJ2-1; a weak D match, TRBD1 (6 bases). V was clipped by 4 bases and J by 5 bases, with 12 bases between them. CDR3 length equals 14 residues. Germline V gene sequence: CDR1 LGHNA, CDR2 YSLEER. The CDR3 nucleotides are TGCGCCAGCAGCCTCCGGGACACCAACAATGAGCAGTTCTTC. The encoded protein is CASSLRDTNNEQFF.

In its sample, this clone was seen a few times. The chain combines TRBV7-2 with TRBJ1-1; no firm D call. The germline V gene has CDR1 SGHTA and CDR2 FQGNSA. V lost 1 base and J lost 10, with 13 bases in between. The CDR3 is 13 amino acids. CDR3 sequence reads: CASSLEKTTTAFF. The CDR3 nucleotides are TGTGCCAGCAGCTTAGAGAAGACTACCACAGCTTTCTTT.

The chain joins TRBV5-4 to TRBJ2-1; the D gene is possibly TRBD1 (6 bases). There are 14 residues in the CDR3. V lost 1 base, J lost 6 bases, and 11 bases lay in between. Germline-derived CDR1 and CDR2 are SGHNT and YYREEE (reference sequence). The CDR3 nucleotides read TGTGCCAGCAGCTTGTTAGTCAGGGGCAATGAGCAGTTCTTC. Protein product: CASSLLVRGNEQFF.

The V gene is TRBV10-1, the J gene TRBJ2-1, with 8 bases that match TRBD2. CDR3 length equals 15 residues. With V trimmed by 6 bases and J by 8 bases, 12 bases remained unmatched. Germline V CDR1 and CDR2: WNHNN, SYGVQD (reference sequence). The CDR3 DNA is TGCGCCAGCAGCCCCGGGGGGGCGGGGGACGATGAGCAGTTCTTC. Its protein product is CASSPGGAGDDEQFF.

The chain recombines TRBV3-1 (or the pseudogene TRBV3-2) with TRBJ1-1; unclear D gene. Germline CDR1 and CDR2: LGHDT and YNNKEL (reference sequence). The CDR3 loop spans 11 amino acids. Trimming took 1 base from V and 8 from J, leaving 5 bases between them. CDR3 residues: CASSQGQEAFF. CDR3 in DNA: TGTGCCAGCAGCCAAGGGCAGGAAGCTTTCTTT.

This chain joins TRBV10-2 and TRBJ1-2, with TRBD1 matching over 9 bases. The CDR3 extends over 12 amino acids. CDR1 and CDR2 (germline): WSHSY, SAAADI. J gave up 8 bases and V 7 bases, and 5 bases lay outside the gene matches. The CDR3 sequence: CASTGQGRGYTF. CDR3 in DNA: TGCGCCAGCACGGGACAGGGAAGGGGCTACACCTTC.

This chain links TRBV7-8 with TRBJ2-7; TRBD1 matches at 10 bases. The germline V gene encodes CDR1 SGHVS and CDR2 FQNEAQ. The CDR3 is 14 amino acids. V gave up 2 bases and J gave up 6 bases; unmatched junction bases: 4. The CDR3 protein is CASSLLRQGAEQYF. In DNA form, the CDR3 reads TGTGCCAGCAGCTTATTGAGACAGGGGGCCGAGCAGTACTTC.

This chain links TRBV6-5 with TRBJ2-1; D gene unclear. Germline-derived CDR1 and CDR2 are MNHEY and SVGAGI. V was trimmed by 8 bases and J by 4 bases, leaving 6 bases between them. This CDR3 spans 11 amino acids. The CDR3: CASERYNEQFF. In nucleotides, the CDR3 is TGTGCCAGCGAGAGATACAATGAGCAGTTCTTC.

The chain combines TRBV5-1 with TRBJ1-4; 7 bases are a match to TRBD1. The J segment lost 4 bases and the V segment lost 4 bases, leaving 7 bases of the junction unmatched. This CDR3 spans 15 amino acids. CDR1 and CDR2 from the germline V gene are SGHRS and YFSETQ. CDR3 in DNA: TGCGCCAGCAGCCCTACAGGGGCGAATAATGAAAAACTGTTTTTT. Translating it yields CASSPTGANNEKLFF.

The chain uses TRBV6-4 and TRBJ1-2; the D is unclear. Germline V gene lookup returns CDR1 MRHNA and CDR2 SNTAGT. The V end was cut by 2 bases, the J end by 0 bases, with 13 bases between. The CDR3 has 16 amino acids. CDR3 bases: TGTGCCAGCAGTGACCCTCAACTGATAGCTAACTATGGCTACACCTTC. Its translation is CASSDPQLIANYGYTF.

The chain combines TRBV11-2 with TRBJ1-5; no definite D call. The CDR3 is 15 amino acids. The germline V and J ends were trimmed by 5 bases and 3 bases, with 14 bases remaining between them. Germline values: CDR1 SGHAT, CDR2 FQNNGV. The CDR3 reads CASSLDGNNNQPQHF. In nucleotides, the CDR3 is TGTGCCAGCAGCCTCGACGGGAACAACAATCAGCCCCAGCATTTT.

The chain carries TRBV6-5 and TRBJ1-5; D possibly corresponds to TRBD1 (6 bases). V lost 5 bases and J lost 0, with 11 bases in between. The V gene's germline CDR1 is MNHEY and CDR2 SVGAGI. The length of the CDR3 is 15 residues. DNA for the CDR3: TGTGCCAGCAGTCACGACAGGTATAGCAATCAGCCCCAGCATTTT. This gives the protein CASSHDRYSNQPQHF.

The V and J genes are TRBV18 and TRBJ1-2, with 9 positions matching TRBD1. V shed 1 base and J 7 bases; nucleotides not matched to a gene: 7. This CDR3 region has 15 residues. Germline CDR1 KGHSH, CDR2 LQKENI. CDR3 amino acids: CASSPQGTGTSGYTF. DNA for the CDR3: TGTGCCAGCTCACCACAAGGGACAGGGACCAGTGGCTACACCTTC.

This chain links TRBV2 with TRBJ1-1; 7 bases are a match to TRBD1. The CDR3 covers 13 residues. In germline, CDR1 is SNHLY, CDR2 FYNNEI. V dropped 7 bases and J dropped 1; count of bases not matched to a gene: 3. Here the CDR3 DNA reads TGTGCCAGCAAATCAGGGGGGAACACTGAAGCTTTCTTT. It translates to CASKSGGNTEAFF.

The CDR3 protein is CASSLGDTSYNEQFF. For the CDR3, the DNA is TGTGCCAGCAGCCTGGGGGACACCTCCTACAATGAGCAGTTCTTC. This chain joins TRBV5-5 and TRBJ2-1; D perhaps matches TRBD1 (6 bases). The V end lost 4 bases, the J end lost 0 bases, and 11 bases lay between the germline ends. The CDR3 has 15 amino acids. Germline assignment: CDR1 SGHKS and CDR2 YYEKEE (reference sequence).

On this clone: The junction departs from germline at one end; a sequencing error may be responsible. This chain uses TRBV9 with TRBJ1-3; D may be TRBD1 (6 bases). CDR1 SGDLS and CDR2 YYNGEE come from the germline V gene. There are 15 residues in the CDR3. The CDR3 here is CASSAPGHSGNTIYF. The CDR3 bases are TGTGCCAGCAGCGCGCCGGGACATTCTGGGAACACCATATATTTT.

The rearrangement uses TRBV5-1 and TRBJ1-1; 7 bases match TRBD1. V was clipped by 5 bases and J by 1 base; unmatched bases: 5. The CDR3 is 14 amino acids. Germline V lookup: CDR1 SGHRS, CDR2 YFSETQ. The CDR3 DNA reads TGCGCCAGCAGTAGGGACAGCACGAACACTGAAGCTTTCTTT. Protein product: CASSRDSTNTEAFF.

A single count supports this clone. This rearrangement joins TRBV7-2 to TRBJ2-7; 7 bases are a match to TRBD1. CDR3 length: 17 amino acids. The germline gives CDR1 SGHTA, CDR2 FQGNSA. Trimming cost V 4 bases and J 4 bases; bases outside gene matches: 16. The CDR3 loop is CASSWRIGQESPYEQYF. CDR3 coding DNA: TGTGCCAGCAGCTGGAGAATCGGACAGGAATCTCCATACGAGCAGTACTTC.

CDR3 sequence reads: CASSRTGDQPQHF. CDR3 nucleotide sequence: TGTGCCAGCAGCCGCACAGGGGATCAGCCCCAGCATTTT. The chain uses TRBV7-9 and TRBJ1-5; 7 positions match TRBD1. Germline CDR1 reads SEHNR; CDR2 reads FQNEAQ (reference sequence). V was clipped by 5 bases and J by 5 bases; unmatched bases: 3. This CDR3 contains 13 residues.

The rearrangement links TRBV6-1 to TRBJ2-7; D is perhaps TRBD2 (6 bases). Germline V gene lookup returns CDR1 MNHNS and CDR2 SASEGT. Trimming removed 3 bases from V and 3 bases from J, with 15 bases in between. This CDR3 is built from 15 residues. CDR3 bases: TGTGCCAGCAGTGAGGCGGGACGGACCTTCTACGAGCAGTACTTC. Its translation: CASSEAGRTFYEQYF.